This T cell receptor (beta chain) was observed in a study of shared clonotypes between healthy human individuals. Study-level information: Researchers drew samples from two women and three men aged 18 to 49. The study used three CD4 naive, three CD4 memory, two CD8 naive and one CD8 memory plate per donor. Study-level results: Donors were few, which limited the genetic and exposure-history diversity represented.

The CDR3 has 15 amino acids. The naive CD8 population came from CD45RO-negative cells selected for CCR7, without terminally differentiated effector memory CD45RA+ cells. Healthy HIV-negative adults without recent acute infections or vaccinations served as donors. This clone was found once. Its antigen remains unidentified. Some clones are missing from TCRdb's copy, which holds only in-frame ones; the method was immunoSEQ multiplex PCR. The sample records about 700,000 clones, 90% to 95% being singletons. The clonotype was recovered from a man under 40 in good health. The source material was naive CD8+ T cells sorted from blood. This chain links TRBV21-1 with TRBJ1-5. TRBV21-1 corresponds to a pseudogene. The CDR3 reads CASSNRTDSNQPQHF. The CDR3 bases are TGTGCCAGCAGCAATCGGACGGATAGCAATCAGCCCCAGCATTTT.